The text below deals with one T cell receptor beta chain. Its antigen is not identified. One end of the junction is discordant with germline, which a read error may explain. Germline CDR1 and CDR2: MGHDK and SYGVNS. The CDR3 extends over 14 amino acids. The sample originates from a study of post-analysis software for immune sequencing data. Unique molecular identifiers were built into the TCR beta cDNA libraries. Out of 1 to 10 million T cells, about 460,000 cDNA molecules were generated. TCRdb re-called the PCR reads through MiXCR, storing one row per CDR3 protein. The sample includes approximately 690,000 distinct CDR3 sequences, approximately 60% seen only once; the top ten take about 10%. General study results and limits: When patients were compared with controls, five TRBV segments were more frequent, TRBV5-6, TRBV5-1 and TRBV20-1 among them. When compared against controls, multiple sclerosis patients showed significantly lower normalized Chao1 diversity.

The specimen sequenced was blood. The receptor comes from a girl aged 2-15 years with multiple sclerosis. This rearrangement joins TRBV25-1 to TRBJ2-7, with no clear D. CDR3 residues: CASRESLLTVRQYF. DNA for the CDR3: TGTGCCAGCAGGGAATCCCTTTTGACCGTTCGGCAGTACTTC.